Below, 14 T cell receptor beta chains from the same sample are listed, as sequenced in a study of tumor and adjacent non-tumor tissue in lung cancer. Three rounds of nested PCR, following a modified ARM-PCR protocol, produced the TCRbeta library. MiXCR was run by TCRdb on the multiplex PCR reads, yielding one entry per CDR3 protein. Altogether roughly 93,000 distinct CDR3 sequences are present, about 66% being singletons, with the ten largest covering about 18%. The template was RNA from unsorted bulk tissue. The material sequenced was lung tumor tissue. These receptors all stem from a man aged 55 to 70 with non-small cell lung cancer.

There are a few counts of this clonotype. A much larger clone differs from this one at a single base, so this may be a read error. This chain uses TRBV5-1 with TRBJ1-2; TRBD1 agrees at 7 bases. Looked up from germline, CDR1 is SGHRS and CDR2 is YFSETQ. This CDR3 spans 14 amino acids. The V gene end was trimmed by 6 bases and the J gene end by 4 bases; junction bases not matched to a gene: 9. CDR3 in DNA: TGCGCCAGCAACCCAGGGGGACCGTCCTATGGCTACACCTTC. Translating it yields CASNPGGPSYGYTF. The whole variable domain, remainder taken from reference TRBV5-1 and TRBJ1-2, is KAGVTQTPRYLIKTRGQQVTLSCSPISGHRSVSWYQQTPGQGLQFLFEYFSETQRNKGNFPGRFSGRQFSNSRSEMNVSTLELGDSALYLCASNPGGPSYGYTFGSGTRLTVV.

This clonotype appeared a few times. The V and J genes are TRBV6-2 or TRBV6-3 and TRBJ2-7; tentative D call: TRBD1 (6 bases). CDR3 length: 12 residues. Trimming took off 8 bases at V and 13 bases at J, with 21 bases between the two ends. Germline V CDR1 and CDR2: MNHEY, SVGEGT. The CDR3 is CASSGQAYGHYF. DNA of the CDR3: TGTGCCAGCTCGGGACAAGCCTACGGGCACTACTTC.

Note on this clonotype: The conserved final phenylalanine or tryptophan is absent from the CDR3, which likely points to a read error. V usage is TRBV4-1 and J usage is TRBJ2-3; D is uncertain. V lost 3 bases, J lost 1 base, and 11 bases lay in between. Germline-derived CDR1 and CDR2 are MGHRA and YSYEKL. This CDR3 comprises 15 residues. This CDR3 is CASSHTQEGTDTQYL. The DNA for the CDR3 is TGCGCCAGCAGCCATACACAAGAGGGCACAGATACGCAGTATTTG.

Note on this clonotype: A read error may produce the germline difference seen at one junction end. The rearrangement links TRBV6-1 to TRBJ2-7; D is unclear. CDR1 MNHNS and CDR2 SASEGT come from the germline V gene. This CDR3 spans 15 amino acids. The CDR3 nucleotides are TGTGTCAGCAGTTCTTGGGCGTTCGGGTCTTACGAGCAGTACTTC. It encodes CVSSSWAFGSYEQYF.

The chain has TRBV6-2 or TRBV6-3 and TRBJ1-2; the D is unclear. The CDR3 is made up of 13 amino acids. Per germline, CDR1 MNHEY and CDR2 SVGEGT. V lost 8 bases to trimming and J lost 5 bases, with 15 bases between them. The chain's CDR3 is CASGSGGSYGYTF. As DNA, the CDR3 is TGTGCCAGCGGATCGGGCGGGAGTTATGGCTACACCTTC.

Comments on this clonotype: The junction shows a germline mismatch at one end, possibly a read error. The chain has TRBV4-1 and TRBJ1-6; no reliable D call. Germline V gene lookup returns CDR1 MGHRA and CDR2 YSYEKL. CDR3 length equals 12 residues. The CDR3 nucleotides are TGCACCAGCAGCCGAAATGGGTCACCCCTCCACTTT. Its translation is CTSSRNGSPLHF.

The rearrangement links TRBV16 to TRBJ1-5; 7 nucleotides match TRBD1. This CDR3 spans 13 amino acids. Trimming at V came to 7 bases and at J to 10 bases, leaving 10 bases not matched to a gene. From germline, CDR1 is KGHSY and CDR2 FQNENV. The CDR3 loop reads CASTRQGGHPQHF. The CDR3 DNA sequence: TGTGCCAGCACCAGACAGGGCGGTCATCCCCAGCATTTT.

Notes on this clonotype: Given the absence of the conserved phenylalanine or tryptophan at the CDR3 end, a read error is likely. This chain links TRBV11-1 with TRBJ2-1, with TRBD1 as a possible D gene (6 bases). Per the germline V gene, CDR1 is SGHAT and CDR2 is FQDESV (reference sequence). CDR3 length equals 15 residues. CDR3 bases: TGTGCCAGTAGCTTAGTTGGGACATGGTATAGTGAGCAGTTCCTC. Its translation is CASSLVGTWYSEQFL.

This clonotype was counted at least ten times. This sequence joins TRBV11-2 and TRBJ1-2; tentative D call: TRBD1 (5 bases). Germline CDR1 is SGHAT and CDR2 is FQNNGV. V lost 1 base and J lost 8, with 11 bases in between. The CDR3 totals 13 residues. The CDR3 DNA reads TGTGCCAGCAGCTTAGGGGGCCCTTTGGGCTACACCTTC. Its translation is CASSLGGPLGYTF. Variable domain in full (rest from reference TRBV11-2 and TRBJ1-2): EAGVAQSPRYKIIEKRQSVAFWCNPISGHATLYWYQQILGQGPKLLIQFQNNGVVDDSQLPKDRFSAERLKGVDSTLKIQPAKLEDSAVYLCASSLGGPLGYTFGSGTRLTVV.

On this clonotype: One junction end disagrees with the germline gene, perhaps due to a read error. The chain joins TRBV20-1 to TRBJ2-3; 9 bases are a match to TRBD2. The CDR3 loop spans 15 amino acids. CDR1 is DFQATT and CDR2 is SNEGSKA in the germline V gene (reference sequence). The CDR3 loop reads CNASPPRGGVDTQYF. In DNA form, the CDR3 reads TGCAATGCTAGCCCCCCGCGGGGGGGTGTAGATACGCAGTATTTT.

This clonotype has just one count. This clone may be a read error of a much larger clone one base away. The conserved phenylalanine or tryptophan is not found at the CDR3 terminus, so this likely reflects a read error. This chain uses TRBV25-1 with TRBJ1-2; a weak D match, TRBD1 (5 bases). The germline CDR1 and CDR2 sequences are MGHDK and SYGVNS. The CDR3 is 16 amino acids. Trimming left V 1 base short and J 0 bases short, with 12 bases between. The CDR3 DNA reads as TGTGCCAGCAGTGAATTCGGGGCAATAGCTAACTATGGCTACACCTAC. Protein sequence: CASSEFGAIANYGYTY.

The chain combines TRBV6-6 with TRBJ1-5, with TRBD1 identical over 8 bases. Germline CDR1 reads MNHNY; CDR2 reads SVGAGI (reference sequence). V lost 5 bases and J lost 9; bases outside the gene matches: 24. CDR3 size: 19 residues. CDR3 sequence: CASSPYIQMGQEGGRPQHF. The CDR3 nucleotides are TGTGCCAGCAGTCCTTATATACAAATGGGACAGGAGGGCGGTCGGCCCCAGCATTTT.

Comment on this clonotype: This may be a read error, as it is one base from a much larger clone. This chain uses TRBV12-3 or TRBV12-4 with TRBJ2-7; D is unresolved. Trimming pared 3 bases from V and 0 bases from J, leaving 9 bases between. The CDR3 covers 14 residues. The CDR3: CASSLQAGSYEQYF. The CDR3 DNA sequence: TGTGCCAGCAGTTTGCAAGCAGGCTCCTACGAGCAGTACTTC.

This clonotype has ten or more counts. The V and J genes are TRBV12-3 or TRBV12-4 and TRBJ2-3, with D perhaps matching TRBD1 (7 bases). The length of the CDR3 is 17 residues. V was clipped by 6 bases and J by 5 bases, with 24 bases between them. CDR3 sequence (DNA): TGTGCCAGCAGAGAACATGGGACTCCAGGGGGTCAAGATACGCAGTATTTT. This encodes CASREHGTPGGQDTQYF.